This TCR beta chain derives from a study of T cells in Graves' hyperthyroidism and ophthalmopathy. The CDR3 runs to 13 residues. V lost 6 bases and J lost 2, with 10 bases in between. Germline V gene lookup returns CDR1 SNHLY and CDR2 FYNNEI. This clonotype came up many times. As yet, its antigen is unknown. Among the patients, aged 18 to 65, hyperthyroidism was newly diagnosed and had lasted under 2 months. The blood specimen was taken at initial hyperthyroidism diagnosis, before any ophthalmopathy symptoms. Fresh 10 ml peripheral blood yielded PBMCs. Study-wide results and caveats: Blood also carried most thyroid clonotypes expanded above 0.001.

The investigators amplified TCR beta CDR3 regions from RNA transcripts. HTBI primers were employed in a first-round RT-PCR of the TCR CDR3. One entry per CDR3 protein results from TCRdb running MiXCR on the multiplex PCR reads. In the table there are around 350,000 distinct CDR3 sequences, approximately 15% of which are singletons. The TCR comes from a woman aged 18-29 years with Graves' hyperthyroidism that later progressed to Graves' ophthalmopathy. Material: blood. The chain links TRBV2 to TRBJ1-1; the D gene is possibly TRBD1 (6 bases). Written as DNA, the CDR3 is TGTGCCAGCAGCGGACAGAGAAACACTGAAGCTTTCTTT. This gives the protein CASSGQRNTEAFF.